Below, one T cell receptor (beta chain) is given with its context. Per germline, CDR1 SGHTA and CDR2 FQGNSA. This CDR3 region has 16 residues. Trimming at V came to 5 bases and at J to 1 base, leaving 5 bases not matched to a gene. The record originates from a study of response to subunit inactivated influenza vaccine. Each CDR3 protein is one row after TCRdb ran MiXCR on the RT-PCR reads. The data contain just under 550,000 distinct CDR3 sequences, roughly 25% of them singletons. These same records also appear under a second study, on T cells expressing NK-cell markers. From that second work: 5'RACE template switching with UMIs generated TCR beta cDNA.

This material consisted of CD4+ T cells sorted from PBMCs, taken 11 to 12 days after vaccination. The rearrangement joins TRBV7-2 to TRBJ2-3; 11 bases are a match to TRBD2. The sequence was obtained from a man aged 50-60 years who received an inactivated influenza vaccine. The CDR3 loop reads CASSTLAGGRTDTQYF. CDR3 sequence (DNA): TGTGCCAGCAGCACCCTAGCGGGAGGACGCACAGATACGCAGTATTTT.